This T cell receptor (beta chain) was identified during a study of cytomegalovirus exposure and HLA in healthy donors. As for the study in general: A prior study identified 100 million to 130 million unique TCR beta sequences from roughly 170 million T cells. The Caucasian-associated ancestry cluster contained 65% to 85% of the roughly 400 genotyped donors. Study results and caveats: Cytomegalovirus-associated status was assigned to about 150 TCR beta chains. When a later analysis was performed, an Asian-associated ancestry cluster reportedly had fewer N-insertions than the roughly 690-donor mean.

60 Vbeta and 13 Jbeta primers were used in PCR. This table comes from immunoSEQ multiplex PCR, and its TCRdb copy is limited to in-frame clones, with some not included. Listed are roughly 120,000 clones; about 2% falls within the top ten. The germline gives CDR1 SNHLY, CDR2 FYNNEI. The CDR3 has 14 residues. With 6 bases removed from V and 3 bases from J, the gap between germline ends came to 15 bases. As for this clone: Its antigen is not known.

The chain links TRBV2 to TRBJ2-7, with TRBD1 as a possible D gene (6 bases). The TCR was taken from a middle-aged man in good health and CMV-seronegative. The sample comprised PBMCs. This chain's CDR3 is CASRPPGQYYEQYF. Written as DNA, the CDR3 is TGTGCCAGCAGGCCTCCGGGACAATACTACGAGCAGTACTTC.